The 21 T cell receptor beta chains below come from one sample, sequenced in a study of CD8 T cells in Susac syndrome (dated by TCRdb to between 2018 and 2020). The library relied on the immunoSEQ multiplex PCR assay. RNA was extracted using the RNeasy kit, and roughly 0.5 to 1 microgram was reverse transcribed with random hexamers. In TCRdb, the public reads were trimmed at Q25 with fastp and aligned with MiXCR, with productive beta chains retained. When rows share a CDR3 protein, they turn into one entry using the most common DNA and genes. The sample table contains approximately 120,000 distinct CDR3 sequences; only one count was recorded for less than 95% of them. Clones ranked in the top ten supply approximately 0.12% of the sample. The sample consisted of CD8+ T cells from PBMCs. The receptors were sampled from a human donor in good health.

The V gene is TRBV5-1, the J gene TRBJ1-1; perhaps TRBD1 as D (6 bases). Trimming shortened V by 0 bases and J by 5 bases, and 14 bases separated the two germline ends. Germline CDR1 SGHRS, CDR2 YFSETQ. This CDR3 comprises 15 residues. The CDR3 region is CASSLGGTWGTEAFF. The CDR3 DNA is TGCGCCAGCAGCTTGGGGGGGACATGGGGGACTGAAGCTTTCTTT.

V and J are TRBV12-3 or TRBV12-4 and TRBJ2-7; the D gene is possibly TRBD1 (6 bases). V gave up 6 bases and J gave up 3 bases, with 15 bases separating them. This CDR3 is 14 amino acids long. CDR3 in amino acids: CASSGRARGYEQYF. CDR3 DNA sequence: TGTGCCAGCAGCGGCAGGGCCAGGGGCTACGAGCAGTACTTC.

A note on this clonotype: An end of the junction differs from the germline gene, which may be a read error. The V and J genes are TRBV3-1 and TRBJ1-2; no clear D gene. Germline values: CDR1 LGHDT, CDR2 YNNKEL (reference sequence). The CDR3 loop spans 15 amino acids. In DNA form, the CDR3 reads TGTGCCAACAGCCCCGGGAGGAATATTAACTATGGCTACACCTTC. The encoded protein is CANSPGRNINYGYTF.

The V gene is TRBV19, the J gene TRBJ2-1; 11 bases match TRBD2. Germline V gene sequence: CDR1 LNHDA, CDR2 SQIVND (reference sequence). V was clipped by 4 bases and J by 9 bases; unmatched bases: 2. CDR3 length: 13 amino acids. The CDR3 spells CASSSSGGGEQFF. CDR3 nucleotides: TGTGCCAGTAGTAGTAGCGGGGGGGGTGAGCAGTTCTTC.

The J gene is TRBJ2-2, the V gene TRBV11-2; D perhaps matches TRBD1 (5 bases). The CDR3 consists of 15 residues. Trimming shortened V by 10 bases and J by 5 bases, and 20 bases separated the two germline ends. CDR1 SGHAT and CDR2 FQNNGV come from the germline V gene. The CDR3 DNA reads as TGTGCCACCGCAGCTACAGGAGTAGAGACCGGGGAGCTGTTTTTT. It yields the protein CATAATGVETGELFF.

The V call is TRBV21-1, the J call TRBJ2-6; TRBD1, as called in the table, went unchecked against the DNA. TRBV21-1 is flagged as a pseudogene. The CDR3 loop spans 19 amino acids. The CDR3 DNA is TGTGCCAGCACCGACCAGGGGGAACCAGGGTTCTCTGGGGCCAACGTCCTGACTTTC. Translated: CASTDQGEPGFSGANVLTF.

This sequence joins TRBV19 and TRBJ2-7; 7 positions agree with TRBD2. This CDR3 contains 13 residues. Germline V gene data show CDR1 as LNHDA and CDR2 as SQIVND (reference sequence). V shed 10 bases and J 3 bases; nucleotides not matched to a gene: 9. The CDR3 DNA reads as TGTGCCACCAGGCTAGCGGCGGGCTACGAGCAGTACTTC. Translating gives CATRLAAGYEQYF. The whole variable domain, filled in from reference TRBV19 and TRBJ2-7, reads DGGITQSPKYLFRKEGQNVTLSCEQNLNHDAMYWYRQDPGQGLRLIYYSQIVNDFQKGDIAEGYSVSREKKESFPLTVTSAQKNPTAFYLCATRLAAGYEQYFGPGTRLTVT.

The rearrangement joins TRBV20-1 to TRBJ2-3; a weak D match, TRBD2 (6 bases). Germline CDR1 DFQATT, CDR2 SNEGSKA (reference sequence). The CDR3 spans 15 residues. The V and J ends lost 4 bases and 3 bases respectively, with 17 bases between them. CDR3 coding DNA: TGCAGTGCTAAAGACCGGGGGATATTGACAGATACGCAGTATTTT. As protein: CSAKDRGILTDTQYF.

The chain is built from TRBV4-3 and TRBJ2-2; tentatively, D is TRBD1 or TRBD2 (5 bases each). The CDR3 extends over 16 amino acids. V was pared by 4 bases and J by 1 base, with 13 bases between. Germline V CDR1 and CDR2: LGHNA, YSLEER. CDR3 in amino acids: CASSLRGDKNTGELFF. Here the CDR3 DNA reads TGCGCCAGCAGCCTAAGAGGGGATAAGAACACCGGGGAGCTGTTTTTT.

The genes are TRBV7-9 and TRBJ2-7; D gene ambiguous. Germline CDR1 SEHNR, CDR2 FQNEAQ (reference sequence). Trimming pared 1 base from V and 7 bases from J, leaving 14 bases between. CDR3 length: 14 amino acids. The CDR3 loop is CASSLDQPTAEQYF. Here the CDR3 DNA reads TGTGCCAGCAGCTTAGACCAGCCGACGGCTGAGCAGTACTTC. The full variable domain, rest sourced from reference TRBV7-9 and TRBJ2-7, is DTGVSQNPRHKITKRGQNVTFRCDPISEHNRLYWYRQTLGQGPEFLTYFQNEAQLEKSRLLSDRFSAERPKGSFSTLEIQRTEQGDSAMYLCASSLDQPTAEQYFGPGTRLTVT.

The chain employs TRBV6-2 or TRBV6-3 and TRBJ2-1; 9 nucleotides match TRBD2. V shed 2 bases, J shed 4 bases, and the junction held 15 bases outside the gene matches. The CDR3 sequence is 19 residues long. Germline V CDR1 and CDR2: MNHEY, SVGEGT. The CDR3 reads CASSYVRGITSGFYNEQFF. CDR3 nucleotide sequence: TGTGCCAGCAGTTACGTCAGGGGGATTACTAGCGGGTTTTACAATGAGCAGTTCTTC.

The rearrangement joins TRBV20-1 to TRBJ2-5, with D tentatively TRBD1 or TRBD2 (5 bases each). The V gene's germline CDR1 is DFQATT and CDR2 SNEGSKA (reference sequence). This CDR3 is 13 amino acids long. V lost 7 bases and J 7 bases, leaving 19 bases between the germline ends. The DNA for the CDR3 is TGCAGTGTTATAAGGACAACTAGGGGGACCCAGTACTTC. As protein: CSVIRTTRGTQYF.

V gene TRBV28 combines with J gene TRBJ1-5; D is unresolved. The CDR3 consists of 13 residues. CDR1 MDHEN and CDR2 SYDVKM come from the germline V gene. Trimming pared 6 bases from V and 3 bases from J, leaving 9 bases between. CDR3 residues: CASSPGINQPQHF. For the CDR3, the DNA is TGTGCCAGCAGCCCTGGAATCAATCAGCCCCAGCATTTT.

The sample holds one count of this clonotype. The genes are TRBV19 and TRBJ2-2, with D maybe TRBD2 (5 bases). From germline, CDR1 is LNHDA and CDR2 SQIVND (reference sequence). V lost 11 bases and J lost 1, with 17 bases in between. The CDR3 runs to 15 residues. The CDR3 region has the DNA TGTGCCTACAACGCGGGCACAAAGAACACCGGGGAGCTGTTTTTT. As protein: CAYNAGTKNTGELFF.

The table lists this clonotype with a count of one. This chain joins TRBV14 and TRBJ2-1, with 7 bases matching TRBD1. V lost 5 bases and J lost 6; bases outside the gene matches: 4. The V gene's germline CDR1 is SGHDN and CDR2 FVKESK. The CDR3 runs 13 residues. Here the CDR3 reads CASSERQGNEQFF. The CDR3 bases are TGTGCCAGCAGCGAACGACAGGGCAATGAGCAGTTCTTC.

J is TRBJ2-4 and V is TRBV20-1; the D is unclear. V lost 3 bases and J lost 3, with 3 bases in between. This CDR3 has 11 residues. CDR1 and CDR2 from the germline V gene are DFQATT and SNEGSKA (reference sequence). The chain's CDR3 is CSASNKNIQYF. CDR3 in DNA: TGCAGTGCTAGCAACAAAAACATTCAGTACTTC.

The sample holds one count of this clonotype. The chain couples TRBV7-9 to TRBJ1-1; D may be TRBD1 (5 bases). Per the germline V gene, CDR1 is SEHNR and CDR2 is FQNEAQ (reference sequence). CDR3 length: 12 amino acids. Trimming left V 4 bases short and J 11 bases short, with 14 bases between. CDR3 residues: CASSYREGQAFF. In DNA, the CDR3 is TGTGCCAGCAGCTATAGGGAGGGGCAGGCTTTCTTT.

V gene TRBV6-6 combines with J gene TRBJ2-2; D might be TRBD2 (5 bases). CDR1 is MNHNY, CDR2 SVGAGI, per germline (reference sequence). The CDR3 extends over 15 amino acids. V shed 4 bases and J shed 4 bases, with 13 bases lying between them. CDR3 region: CASSFRDRGTGELFF. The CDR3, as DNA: TGTGCCAGCAGTTTTCGGGATCGCGGCACCGGGGAGCTGTTTTTT.

Here the CDR3 reads CASSLSGTGAYEQYF. CDR3 DNA sequence: TGTGCCAGCAGTCTATCCGGGACAGGGGCATACGAGCAGTACTTC. The rearrangement joins TRBV6-2 or TRBV6-3 to TRBJ2-7; 10 nucleotides match TRBD1. V dropped 5 bases and J dropped 4; count of bases not matched to a gene: 8. The germline V gene has CDR1 MNHEY and CDR2 SVGEGT. The CDR3 is made up of 15 amino acids.

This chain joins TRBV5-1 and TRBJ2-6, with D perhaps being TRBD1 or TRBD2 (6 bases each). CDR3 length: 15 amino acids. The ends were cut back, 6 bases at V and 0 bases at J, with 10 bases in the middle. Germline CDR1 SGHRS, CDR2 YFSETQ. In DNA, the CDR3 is TGCGCCAGCACCGAGGGGGGCTCTGGGGCCAACGTCCTGACTTTC. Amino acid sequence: CASTEGGSGANVLTF.

The CDR3 reads CASSQEATGQETQYF. In DNA, the CDR3 is TGTGCCAGCAGCCAAGAGGCGACAGGGCAAGAGACCCAGTACTTC. The gene calls are TRBV4-2 and TRBJ2-5; 7 bases match TRBD1. With 0 bases clipped from V and 2 bases from J, the junction kept 3 bases outside the gene matches. The CDR3 spans 15 residues. Germline CDR1 and CDR2: LGHNA and YNFKEQ.